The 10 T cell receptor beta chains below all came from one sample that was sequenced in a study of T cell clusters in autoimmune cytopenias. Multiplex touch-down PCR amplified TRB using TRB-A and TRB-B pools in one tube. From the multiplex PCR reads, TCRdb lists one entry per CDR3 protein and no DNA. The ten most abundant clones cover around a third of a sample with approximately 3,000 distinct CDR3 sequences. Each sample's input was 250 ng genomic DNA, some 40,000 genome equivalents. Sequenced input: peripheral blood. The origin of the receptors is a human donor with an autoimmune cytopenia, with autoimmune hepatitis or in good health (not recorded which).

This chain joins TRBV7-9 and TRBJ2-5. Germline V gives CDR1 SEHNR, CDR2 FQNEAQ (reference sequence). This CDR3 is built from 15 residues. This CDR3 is CASSLSGWGQETQYF.

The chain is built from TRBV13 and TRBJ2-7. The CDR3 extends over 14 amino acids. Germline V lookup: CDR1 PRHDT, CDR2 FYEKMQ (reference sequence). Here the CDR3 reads CASSLNLGSYEQYF.

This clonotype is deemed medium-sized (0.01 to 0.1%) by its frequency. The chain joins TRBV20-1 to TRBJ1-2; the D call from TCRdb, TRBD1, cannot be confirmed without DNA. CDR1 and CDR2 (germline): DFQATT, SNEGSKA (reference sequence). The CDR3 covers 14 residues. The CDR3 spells CSARGGRGRNGYTF.

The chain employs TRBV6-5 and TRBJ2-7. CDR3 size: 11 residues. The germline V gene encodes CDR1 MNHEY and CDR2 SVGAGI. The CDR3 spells CASTLDYEQYF.

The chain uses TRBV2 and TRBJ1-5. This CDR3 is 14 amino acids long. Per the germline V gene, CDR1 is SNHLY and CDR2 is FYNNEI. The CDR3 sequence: CASSRVSDQQPQHF.

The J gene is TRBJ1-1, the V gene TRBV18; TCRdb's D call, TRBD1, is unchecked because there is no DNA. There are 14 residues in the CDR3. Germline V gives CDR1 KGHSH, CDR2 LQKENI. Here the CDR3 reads CASSPLDRGTEAFF.

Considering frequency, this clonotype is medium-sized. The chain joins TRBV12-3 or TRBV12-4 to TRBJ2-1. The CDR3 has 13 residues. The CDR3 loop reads CASSLTSYNEQFF.

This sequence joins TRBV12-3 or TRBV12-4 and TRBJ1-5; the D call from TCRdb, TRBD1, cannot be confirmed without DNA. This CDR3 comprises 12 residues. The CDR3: CASQAGNQPQHF.

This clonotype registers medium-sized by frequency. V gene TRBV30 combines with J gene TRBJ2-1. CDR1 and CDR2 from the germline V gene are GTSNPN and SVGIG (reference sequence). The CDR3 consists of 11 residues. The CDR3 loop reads CAWSRWDEQFF. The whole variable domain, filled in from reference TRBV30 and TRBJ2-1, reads SQTIHQWPATLVQPVGSPLSLECTVEGTSNPNLYWYRQAAGRGLQLLFYSVGIGQISSEVPQNLSASRPQDRQFILSSKKLLLSDSGFYLCAWSRWDEQFFGPGTRLTVL.

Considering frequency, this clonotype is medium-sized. CDR3 sequence: CASSLVGGSNQPQHF. The J gene is TRBJ1-5, the V gene TRBV7-6; as DNA is missing, the TRBD1 call by TCRdb cannot be tested. The CDR3 contains 15 residues. The germline gives CDR1 SGHVS, CDR2 FNYEAQ.